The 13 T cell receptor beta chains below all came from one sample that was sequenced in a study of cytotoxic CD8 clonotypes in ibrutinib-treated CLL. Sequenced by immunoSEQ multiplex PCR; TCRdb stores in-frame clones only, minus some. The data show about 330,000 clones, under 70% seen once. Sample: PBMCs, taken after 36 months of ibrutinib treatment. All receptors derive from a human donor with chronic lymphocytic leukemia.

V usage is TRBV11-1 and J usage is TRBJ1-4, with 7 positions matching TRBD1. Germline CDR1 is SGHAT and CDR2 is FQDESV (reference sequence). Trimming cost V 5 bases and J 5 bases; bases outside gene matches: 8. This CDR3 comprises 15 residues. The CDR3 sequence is CASSTGQVGNEKLFF. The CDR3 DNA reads TGTGCCAGCAGCACAGGACAGGTCGGCAATGAAAAACTGTTTTTT.

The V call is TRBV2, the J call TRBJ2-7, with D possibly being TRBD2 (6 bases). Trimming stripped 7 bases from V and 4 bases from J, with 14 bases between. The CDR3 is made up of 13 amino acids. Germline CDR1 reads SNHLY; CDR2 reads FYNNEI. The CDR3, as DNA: TGTGCCAGCAAGTGGGGGGAGGCGTACGAGCAGTACTTC. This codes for CASKWGEAYEQYF.

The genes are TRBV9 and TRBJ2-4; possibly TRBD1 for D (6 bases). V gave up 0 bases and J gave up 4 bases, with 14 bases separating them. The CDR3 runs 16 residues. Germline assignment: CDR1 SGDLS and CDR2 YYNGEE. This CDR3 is CASSVDGGALKNIQYF. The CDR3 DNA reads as TGTGCCAGCAGCGTAGATGGGGGCGCGTTAAAAAACATTCAGTACTTC.

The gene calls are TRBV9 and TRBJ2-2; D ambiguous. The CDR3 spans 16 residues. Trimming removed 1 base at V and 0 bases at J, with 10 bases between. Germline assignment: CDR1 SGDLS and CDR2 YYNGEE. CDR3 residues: CASSVLDGPNTGELFF. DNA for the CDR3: TGTGCCAGCAGCGTACTGGACGGCCCGAACACCGGGGAGCTGTTTTTT.

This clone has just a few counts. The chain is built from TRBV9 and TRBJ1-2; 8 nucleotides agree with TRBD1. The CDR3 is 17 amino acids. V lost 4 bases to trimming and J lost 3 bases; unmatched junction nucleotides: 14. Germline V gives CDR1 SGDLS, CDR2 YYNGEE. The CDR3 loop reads CASSPHWAGGEDYGYTF. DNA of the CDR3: TGTGCCAGCAGCCCACATTGGGCAGGGGGCGAGGACTATGGCTACACCTTC.

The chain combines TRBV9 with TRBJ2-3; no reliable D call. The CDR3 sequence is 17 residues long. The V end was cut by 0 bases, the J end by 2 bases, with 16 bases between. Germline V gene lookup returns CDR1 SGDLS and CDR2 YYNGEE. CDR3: CASSVAGSVLPTDTQYF. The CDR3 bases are TGTGCCAGCAGCGTAGCGGGCTCAGTGCTCCCCACAGATACGCAGTATTTT.

In DNA form, the CDR3 reads TGTGCCAGCAGCCTGCTAGCGGGATTTTACGAGCAGTACTTC. Its translation is CASSLLAGFYEQYF. The rearrangement joins TRBV7-2 to TRBJ2-7; 9 bases align to TRBD2. CDR1 is SGHTA, CDR2 FQGNSA, per germline. CDR3 length: 14 residues. Trimming cost V 5 bases and J 4 bases; bases outside gene matches: 6.

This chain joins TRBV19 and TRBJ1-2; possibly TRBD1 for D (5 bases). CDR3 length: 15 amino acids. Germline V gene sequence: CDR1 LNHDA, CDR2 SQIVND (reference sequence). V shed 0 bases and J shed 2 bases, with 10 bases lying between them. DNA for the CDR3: TGTGCCAGTAGTATAGATCACGCAGGGAACTATGGCTACACCTTC. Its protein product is CASSIDHAGNYGYTF.

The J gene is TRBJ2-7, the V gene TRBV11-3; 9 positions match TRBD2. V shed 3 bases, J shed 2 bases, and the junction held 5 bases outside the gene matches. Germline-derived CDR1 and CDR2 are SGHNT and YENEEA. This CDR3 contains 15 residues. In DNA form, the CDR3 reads TGTGCCAGCAGCTTGAGTGGCGGGGGGGCCTACGAGCAGTACTTC. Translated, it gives CASSLSGGGAYEQYF.

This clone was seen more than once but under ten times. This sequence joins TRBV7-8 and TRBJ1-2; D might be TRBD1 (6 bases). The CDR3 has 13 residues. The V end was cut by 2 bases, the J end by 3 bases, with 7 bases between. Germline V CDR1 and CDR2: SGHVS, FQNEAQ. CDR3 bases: TGTGCCAGCAGCTTATACAGGGACTATGGCTACACCTTC. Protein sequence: CASSLYRDYGYTF.

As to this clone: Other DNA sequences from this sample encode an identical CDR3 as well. CDR3 nucleotides: TGCAGTGCTAGGGGACAAGAGACCCAGTACTTC. Protein sequence: CSARGQETQYF. V is TRBV20-1 and J is TRBJ2-5; no firm D call. The CDR3 sequence is 11 residues long. In germline, CDR1 is DFQATT, CDR2 SNEGSKA (reference sequence). Trimming shortened V by 3 bases and J by 2 bases, and 4 bases separated the two germline ends.

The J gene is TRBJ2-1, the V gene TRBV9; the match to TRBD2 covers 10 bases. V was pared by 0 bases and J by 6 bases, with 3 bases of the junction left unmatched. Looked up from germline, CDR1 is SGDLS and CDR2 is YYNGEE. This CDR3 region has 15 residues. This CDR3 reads CASSVGLAGANEQFF. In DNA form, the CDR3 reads TGTGCCAGCAGCGTAGGGCTAGCGGGGGCCAATGAGCAGTTCTTC.

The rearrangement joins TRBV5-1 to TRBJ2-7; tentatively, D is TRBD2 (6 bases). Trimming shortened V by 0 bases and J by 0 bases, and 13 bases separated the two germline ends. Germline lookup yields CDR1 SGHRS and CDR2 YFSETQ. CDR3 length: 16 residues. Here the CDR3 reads CASSLGPSTSSYEQYF. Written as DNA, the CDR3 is TGCGCCAGCAGCTTGGGCCCTTCGACTAGCTCCTACGAGCAGTACTTC.